What follows are 5 T cell receptor beta chains derived from one specimen sequenced in a study of T-cell reconstitution after alpha-beta-depleted transplantation in children (TCRdb year 2016). The meaning of the sample's treatment or condition label: allogeneic hematopoietic cell transplantation with graft depleted of TCRalphabeta T cells and CD19 B cells. The library was obtained by PCR. The sequencer was an Illumina HiSeq 2500. Molecular barcoding was employed in the preparation of TCR libraries, with unique molecular identifiers being used to normalize TCRbeta repertoire quantification. The raw public data were reprocessed by TCRdb itself: fastp quality trimming at Q25, MiXCR clonotype calling, in-frame beta chains only. For every CDR3 protein sequence, its rows merge into one entry that carries the most common genes and DNA. The sample table lists about 980,000 distinct CDR3 sequences, roughly 29% of them with a count of one. The ten top clones hold around 30% of the sample.

The sequences come from PBMCs, mostly from graft donor cells, collected 360 days after TCRalphabeta/CD19-depleted stem cell transplant. These receptors originate from a boy younger than two who had a stem cell transplant for SCID, so the T cells may come from the graft donor.

The chain couples TRBV7-9 to TRBJ2-5; D may match TRBD1 or TRBD2 (5 bases each). V was pared by 1 base and J by 2 bases, with 11 bases between. The CDR3 has 15 residues. Germline CDR1 and CDR2: SEHNR and FQNEAQ (reference sequence). CDR3 DNA: TGTGCCAGCAGCTTAGGAGGGGTCAGTCAAGAGACCCAGTACTTC. Translating gives CASSLGGVSQETQYF. Together with reference TRBV7-9 and TRBJ2-5, the CDR3 gives the full variable domain: DTGVSQNPRHKITKRGQNVTFRCDPISEHNRLYWYRQTLGQGPEFLTYFQNEAQLEKSRLLSDRFSAERPKGSFSTLEIQRTEQGDSAMYLCASSLGGVSQETQYFGPGTRLLVL.

This clonotype showed up just a few times. J is TRBJ2-1 and V is TRBV12-3 or TRBV12-4; 7 bases are shared with TRBD1. Trimming cost V 5 bases and J 4 bases; bases outside gene matches: 8. The CDR3 is made up of 15 amino acids. The CDR3 spells CASSQTGTAYNEQFF. In DNA, the CDR3 is TGTGCCAGCAGTCAAACCGGGACAGCATACAATGAGCAGTTCTTC.

This clonotype was seen only a few times. The rearrangement joins TRBV5-6 to TRBJ2-7; D gene ambiguous. The V gene lost 1 base and the J gene lost 3 bases, with 14 bases spanning the gap. Per the germline V gene, CDR1 is SGHDT and CDR2 is YYEEEE. The CDR3 length is 15 residues. This chain's CDR3 is CASSLTNTDFYEQYF. CDR3 DNA: TGTGCCAGCAGCTTGACGAATACCGACTTCTACGAGCAGTACTTC.

V gene TRBV6-2 or TRBV6-3 combines with J gene TRBJ1-2, with 7 bases aligning to TRBD1. CDR1 and CDR2 (germline): MNHEY, SVGEGT. The CDR3 has 11 amino acids. The V and J ends lost 10 bases and 8 bases, in that order; junction bases with no gene match: 7. The CDR3 loop reads CATTRQGGYTF. The CDR3 coding sequence is TGTGCCACTACTCGACAGGGCGGCTACACCTTC.

This clonotype was observed a few times. The V and J genes are TRBV27 and TRBJ2-2, with 11 bases aligning to TRBD1. Germline V gives CDR1 MNHEY, CDR2 SMNVEV (reference sequence). Trimming took 6 bases from V and 5 from J; bases not matched to a gene: 8. CDR3 length equals 16 residues. This CDR3 reads CASSHRDRGLTGELFF. CDR3 sequence (DNA): TGTGCCAGCAGCCACAGGGACAGGGGGTTGACCGGGGAGCTGTTTTTT.